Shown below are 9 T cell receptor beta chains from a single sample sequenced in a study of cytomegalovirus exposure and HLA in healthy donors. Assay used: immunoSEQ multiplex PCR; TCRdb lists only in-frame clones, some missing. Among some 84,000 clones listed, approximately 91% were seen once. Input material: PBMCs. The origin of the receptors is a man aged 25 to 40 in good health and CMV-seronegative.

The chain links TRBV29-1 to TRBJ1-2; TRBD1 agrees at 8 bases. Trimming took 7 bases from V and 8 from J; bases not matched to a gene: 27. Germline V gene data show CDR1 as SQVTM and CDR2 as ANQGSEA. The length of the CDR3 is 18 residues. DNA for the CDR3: TGCAGCGCCATGACAGGGGCAGTGAGCCCTGAGCCCACAGACGGCTACACCTTC. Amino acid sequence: CSAMTGAVSPEPTDGYTF. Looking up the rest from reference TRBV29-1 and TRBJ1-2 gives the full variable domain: SAVISQKPSRDICQRGTSLTIQCQVDSQVTMMFWYRQQPGQSLTLIATANQGSEATYESGFVIDKFPISRPNLTFSTLTVSNMSPEDSSIYLCSAMTGAVSPEPTDGYTFGSGTRLTVV.

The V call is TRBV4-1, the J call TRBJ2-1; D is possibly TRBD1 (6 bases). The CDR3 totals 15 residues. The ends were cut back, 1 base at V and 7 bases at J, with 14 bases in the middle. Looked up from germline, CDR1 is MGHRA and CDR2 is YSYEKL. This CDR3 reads CASSQVMQGWNEQFF. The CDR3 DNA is TGCGCCAGCAGCCAAGTAATGCAGGGGTGGAATGAGCAGTTCTTC.

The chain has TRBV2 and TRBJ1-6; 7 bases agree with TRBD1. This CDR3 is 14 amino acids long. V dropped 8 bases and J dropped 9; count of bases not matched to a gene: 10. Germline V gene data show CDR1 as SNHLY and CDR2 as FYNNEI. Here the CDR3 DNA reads TGTGCCAGCCGGGGACAGCATCTAGGTTCACCCCTCCACTTT. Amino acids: CASRGQHLGSPLHF.

The DNA of the CDR3 is TGTGCCAGCTATTCCTACAATGAGCAGTTCTTC. Protein sequence: CASYSYNEQFF. The chain employs TRBV28 and TRBJ2-1; the D is unclear. The germline gives CDR1 MDHEN, CDR2 SYDVKM. This CDR3 is built from 11 residues. V lost 8 bases and J lost 1, with 3 bases in between.

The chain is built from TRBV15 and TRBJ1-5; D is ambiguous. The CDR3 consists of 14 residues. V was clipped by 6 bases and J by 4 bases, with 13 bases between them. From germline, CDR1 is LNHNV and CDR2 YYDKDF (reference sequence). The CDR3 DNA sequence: TGTGCCACCAGTCAACCGGGATTTAATCAGCCCCAGCATTTT. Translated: CATSQPGFNQPQHF.

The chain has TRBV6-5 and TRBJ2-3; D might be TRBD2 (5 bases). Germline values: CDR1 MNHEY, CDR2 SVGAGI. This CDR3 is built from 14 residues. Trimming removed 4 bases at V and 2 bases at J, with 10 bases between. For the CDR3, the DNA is TGTGCCAGCAGTTTAGAGACTATCACAGATACGCAGTATTTT. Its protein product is CASSLETITDTQYF.

The CDR3 DNA follows: TGTGCCAGCAGCTTAGATCAGGGGATGACTGAAGCTTTCTTT. This codes for CASSLDQGMTEAFF. This chain connects TRBV7-6 to TRBJ1-1; D possibly corresponds to TRBD1 (6 bases). This CDR3 is built from 14 residues. Germline V gene sequence: CDR1 SGHVS, CDR2 FNYEAQ. The V gene lost 1 base and the J gene lost 5 bases, with 11 bases spanning the gap.

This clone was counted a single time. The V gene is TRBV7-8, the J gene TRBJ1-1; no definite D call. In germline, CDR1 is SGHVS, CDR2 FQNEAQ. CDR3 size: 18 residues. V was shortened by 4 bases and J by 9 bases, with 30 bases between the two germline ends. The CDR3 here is CASSSAVQETPAGSKAFF. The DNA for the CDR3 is TGTGCCAGCAGCTCCGCGGTCCAAGAGACCCCCGCGGGCTCAAAAGCTTTCTTT.

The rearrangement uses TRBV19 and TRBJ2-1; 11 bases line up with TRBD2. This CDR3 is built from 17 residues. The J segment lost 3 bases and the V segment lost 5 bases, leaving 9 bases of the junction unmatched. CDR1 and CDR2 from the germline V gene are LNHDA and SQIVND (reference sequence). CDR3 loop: CASSDLGTSGNYNEQFF. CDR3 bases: TGTGCCAGTAGTGACCTGGGGACTAGCGGCAACTACAATGAGCAGTTCTTC.